This TCR beta chain was sequenced during a study of T cells in Graves' hyperthyroidism and ophthalmopathy. Whole-study findings and limits: Also found in blood were most expanded thyroid clonotypes above 0.001.

It was RNA transcripts that yielded the amplified TCR beta CDR3 regions. First-round RT-PCR targeting the TCR CDR3 was performed with the HTBI primer set. TCRdb re-analysed the multiplex PCR reads in MiXCR, keeping a single row per CDR3 protein. This sample carries 450,000 to 600,000 distinct CDR3 sequences, 12% to 15% of them seen once, and the ten largest clones take more than 11%. This clonotype was recorded many times. Its antigen is undetermined. Exclusion of a patient resulted from uncontrolled infection, other autoimmune disease, pregnancy or lactation. CDR1 is DFQATT, CDR2 SNEGSKA, per germline (reference sequence). The CDR3 has 16 amino acids. The J segment lost 4 bases and the V segment lost 0 bases, leaving 4 bases of the junction unmatched.

The chain uses TRBV20-1 and TRBJ2-1; TRBD2 matches 12 bases. The sequencing sample was made of blood. The source is a woman aged 35 to 49 with Graves' hyperthyroidism. The CDR3 here is CSAREWTSGKYNEQFF. The CDR3 DNA reads TGCAGTGCTAGAGAGTGGACTAGCGGGAAATACAATGAGCAGTTCTTC.